Each of the 25 T cell receptor beta chains below was sequenced from the same sample in a study of technical replicates of blood from a handful of donors. Clones were read by immunoSEQ multiplex PCR, and TCRdb kept only the in-frame ones, dropping some. The table lists tens of thousands of clones, about 95% of them singletons, with approximately 0.24% in the top ten. The sample was T cells isolated from PBMCs. The receptors here all came from a human donor in good health.

The rearrangement uses TRBV5-4 and TRBJ1-1; maybe TRBD1 (5 bases). Per germline, CDR1 SGHNT and CDR2 YYREEE (reference sequence). The ends were cut back, 2 bases at V and 5 bases at J, with 7 bases in the middle. The CDR3 has 12 amino acids. The CDR3 region is CASSFGGTEAFF. DNA of the CDR3: TGTGCCAGCAGCTTCGGGGGGACTGAAGCTTTCTTT.

This clone appeared a single time. V and J are TRBV11-3 and TRBJ2-1; the match to TRBD1 covers 8 bases. The CDR3 has 16 amino acids. Germline CDR1 SGHNT, CDR2 YENEEA. V was pared by 5 bases and J by 6 bases, with 12 bases of the junction left unmatched. The CDR3 bases are TGTGCCAGCAGCCCCAAGACAGGGGCGGACCCCAATGAGCAGTTCTTC. Its translation: CASSPKTGADPNEQFF.

V and J are TRBV29-1 and TRBJ1-2; 7 bases are shared with TRBD1. Trimming cost V 8 bases and J 4 bases; bases outside gene matches: 10. Germline CDR1 is SQVTM and CDR2 is ANQGSEA. The CDR3 is 13 residues long. The CDR3 region has the DNA TGCAGCATTACCCTCAGGGGGGTCTATGGCTACACCTTC. It translates to CSITLRGVYGYTF.

The chain has TRBV9 and TRBJ1-1, with D tentatively TRBD1 (5 bases). CDR1 and CDR2 from the germline V gene are SGDLS and YYNGEE. Deletions cut 5 bases from V and 4 bases from J, with 12 bases between. The CDR3 is 13 amino acids. The CDR3 spells CASRDGGGTEAFF. In nucleotides, the CDR3 is TGTGCCAGCAGGGACGGCGGGGGCACTGAAGCTTTCTTT.

This sequence joins TRBV7-2 and TRBJ2-5, with a weak D call TRBD2 (5 bases). The CDR3 extends over 14 amino acids. V gave up 0 bases and J gave up 7 bases, with 12 bases separating them. Germline V gene sequence: CDR1 SGHTA, CDR2 FQGNSA. CDR3 bases: TGTGCCAGCAGCTTAGCAGCTGACCGGGGGACCCAGTACTTC. This encodes CASSLAADRGTQYF. The complete variable domain, with remaining parts taken from reference TRBV7-2 and TRBJ2-5, reads GAGVSQSPSNKVTEKGKDVELRCDPISGHTALYWYRQSLGQGLEFLIYFQGNSAPDKSGLPSDRFSAERTGGSVSTLTIQRTQQEDSAVYLCASSLAADRGTQYFGPGTRLLVL.

The chain couples TRBV10-2 to TRBJ1-1; a possible D gene is TRBD1 (5 bases). The CDR3 loop spans 14 amino acids. The V end lost 2 bases, the J end lost 5 bases, and 12 bases lay between the germline ends. Germline CDR1 reads WSHSY; CDR2 reads SAAADI. CDR3 sequence: CASSELGGGTEAFF. The CDR3 DNA reads TGCGCCAGCAGTGAGCTTGGGGGGGGGACTGAAGCTTTCTTT.

This clone was observed once. This chain links TRBV7-9 with TRBJ2-5; TRBD2 is a possible D gene (6 bases). CDR1 is SEHNR, CDR2 FQNEAQ, per germline (reference sequence). Trimming left V 2 bases short and J 5 bases short, with 15 bases between. The CDR3 sequence is 15 residues long. CDR3 residues: CASSLLASAWETQYF. CDR3 DNA: TGTGCCAGCAGCTTACTGGCTAGCGCTTGGGAGACCCAGTACTTC.

The chain joins TRBV19 to TRBJ2-5, with a tentative D call TRBD1 (6 bases). Per the germline V gene, CDR1 is LNHDA and CDR2 is SQIVND (reference sequence). V was cut by 5 bases and J by 1 base, with 11 bases left in between. CDR3 length equals 14 residues. The CDR3 DNA is TGTGCCAGTAGTCCCCGAGGGGGCCAAGAGACCCAGTACTTC. It translates to CASSPRGGQETQYF. Using reference TRBV19 and TRBJ2-5 for the parts outside the CDR3, the full variable domain is DGGITQSPKYLFRKEGQNVTLSCEQNLNHDAMYWYRQDPGQGLRLIYYSQIVNDFQKGDIAEGYSVSREKKESFPLTVTSAQKNPTAFYLCASSPRGGQETQYFGPGTRLLVL.

The V and J genes are TRBV13 and TRBJ1-4; D possibly corresponds to TRBD1 (5 bases). CDR1 and CDR2 from the germline V gene are PRHDT and FYEKMQ (reference sequence). Trimming pared 0 bases from V and 7 bases from J, leaving 6 bases between. The CDR3 has 13 amino acids. The CDR3 reads CASSLGRVEKLFF. The CDR3, as DNA: TGTGCCAGCAGCTTAGGCAGGGTTGAAAAACTGTTTTTT.

This chain joins TRBV6-5 and TRBJ1-4; D is unresolved. The V end lost 5 bases, the J end lost 3 bases, and 13 bases lay between the germline ends. In germline, CDR1 is MNHEY, CDR2 SVGAGI. The CDR3 covers 15 residues. The CDR3 DNA is TGTGCCAGCAGTACCGTATGGTCAGCTAATGAAAAACTGTTTTTT. It translates to CASSTVWSANEKLFF.

The CDR3 DNA reads as TGCGCCAGCAGCCCCAACCCGACCGGGACAAATTCCTACGAGCAGTACTTC. Translating it yields CASSPNPTGTNSYEQYF. The chain couples TRBV4-1 to TRBJ2-7, with TRBD1 as a possible D gene (6 bases). The V end was cut by 4 bases, the J end by 1 base, with 20 bases between. The CDR3 spans 17 residues. CDR1 MGHRA and CDR2 YSYEKL come from the germline V gene.

The chain joins TRBV6-5 to TRBJ1-2; 9 positions match TRBD1. The germline CDR1 and CDR2 sequences are MNHEY and SVGAGI. The J segment lost 7 bases and the V segment lost 6 bases, leaving 6 bases of the junction unmatched. The CDR3 has 13 residues. CDR3: CASSDRGAGGYTF. CDR3 coding DNA: TGTGCCAGCAGCGACAGGGGGGCGGGTGGCTACACCTTC.

The chain links TRBV7-8 to TRBJ1-5; perhaps TRBD1 as D (5 bases). The germline gives CDR1 SGHVS, CDR2 FQNEAQ. Trimming pared 7 bases from V and 5 bases from J, leaving 24 bases between. The CDR3 has 17 residues. This CDR3 is CASTPETGYSDDQPQHF. CDR3 in DNA: TGTGCCAGCACCCCCGAAACAGGTTACAGCGATGATCAGCCCCAGCATTTT.

The chain is built from TRBV11-2 and TRBJ2-7; 13 nucleotides agree with TRBD2. Germline CDR1 is SGHAT and CDR2 is FQNNGV. The CDR3 has 16 residues. The ends lost 3 bases at V and 6 bases at J; junction bases unmatched: 8. CDR3 region: CASSLQLAGGKGEQYF. CDR3 nucleotides: TGTGCCAGCAGCTTGCAACTAGCGGGAGGGAAAGGCGAGCAGTACTTC.

The chain links TRBV30 to TRBJ2-7, with D possibly being TRBD1 (5 bases). Germline V gene sequence: CDR1 GTSNPN, CDR2 SVGIG (reference sequence). There are 12 residues in the CDR3. V gave up 5 bases and J gave up 2 bases, with 10 bases separating them. CDR3 loop: CAWDSSTYEQYF. The CDR3 bases are TGTGCCTGGGACAGTTCCACCTACGAGCAGTACTTC.

The gene calls are TRBV2 and TRBJ1-5, with D tentatively TRBD1 (5 bases). The germline CDR1 and CDR2 sequences are SNHLY and FYNNEI. The ends were cut back, 5 bases at V and 3 bases at J, with 11 bases in the middle. This CDR3 region has 14 residues. In DNA form, the CDR3 reads TGTGCCAGCAGTATTCAGGGATCCAATCAGCCCCAGCATTTT. Its translation is CASSIQGSNQPQHF.

The chain joins TRBV4-1 to TRBJ2-3; the D is unclear. Trimming stripped 1 base from V and 3 bases from J, with 14 bases between. Germline V gene lookup returns CDR1 MGHRA and CDR2 YSYEKL. The CDR3 extends over 16 amino acids. CDR3 in DNA: TGCGCCAGCAGCCAAGGTGGCCTTCCGAGGACAGATACGCAGTATTTT. This translates into CASSQGGLPRTDTQYF.

Here the CDR3 DNA reads TGTGCCAGTAGTATCGGGTTTGTTGGGTATGGCTACACCTTC. Translating it yields CASSIGFVGYGYTF. This chain uses TRBV19 with TRBJ1-2; D remains ambiguous. The CDR3 is 14 amino acids. Germline V gives CDR1 LNHDA, CDR2 SQIVND (reference sequence). V lost 3 bases to trimming and J lost 5 bases, with 13 bases between them.

The V and J genes are TRBV7-9 and TRBJ2-1, with 11 bases fitting TRBD2. The CDR3 runs to 18 residues. Germline V gene lookup returns CDR1 SEHNR and CDR2 FQNEAQ (reference sequence). J was trimmed by 6 bases and V by 4 bases; bases with no gene match: 14. CDR3 bases: TGTGCCAGCAGCTGGGACCCCGGTAGCGGGAGGGCAGGCAATGAGCAGTTCTTC. Protein product: CASSWDPGSGRAGNEQFF.

The CDR3 sequence is CASSSRSNTGELFF. DNA of the CDR3: TGTGCCAGCAGTTCTAGGTCGAACACCGGGGAGCTGTTTTTT. The rearrangement joins TRBV28 to TRBJ2-2; D remains unclear. CDR3 length equals 14 residues. With 4 bases removed from V and 0 bases from J, the gap between germline ends came to 6 bases. The germline V gene has CDR1 MDHEN and CDR2 SYDVKM.

The chain links TRBV18 to TRBJ1-5, with 7 bases identical to TRBD1. The CDR3 has 20 residues. Germline V CDR1 and CDR2: KGHSH, LQKENI. V lost 2 bases and J lost 0; bases outside the gene matches: 16. The CDR3 DNA is TGTGCCAGCTCACCATGGGTAAGGCAGGGGGTGAACTATAGCAATCAGCCCCAGCATTTT. Translated: CASSPWVRQGVNYSNQPQHF.

The V and J genes are TRBV6-5 and TRBJ1-2; 7 positions match TRBD1. This CDR3 contains 13 residues. Germline V lookup: CDR1 MNHEY, CDR2 SVGAGI. With V trimmed by 2 bases and J by 4 bases, 1 base remained unmatched. This CDR3 reads CASSYRDSYGYTF. CDR3 DNA: TGTGCCAGCAGTTACCGGGACAGCTATGGCTACACCTTC.

Worth noting for this clone: Germline and junction disagree at one end, which may indicate a read error. The CDR3 coding sequence is TGTGCTAGCAGCGACCGATACGCAGGGGAGCAGTTCTTC. This encodes CASSDRYAGEQFF. This sequence joins TRBV7-7 and TRBJ2-1, with D possibly being TRBD1 (5 bases). The CDR3 loop spans 13 amino acids. The germline CDR1 and CDR2 sequences are SSHAT and FNYEAQ (reference sequence).

The chain carries TRBV5-1 and TRBJ2-1, with 8 bases aligning to TRBD1. The CDR3 totals 15 residues. Germline V gene sequence: CDR1 SGHRS, CDR2 YFSETQ. V lost 4 bases and J lost 3; bases outside the gene matches: 6. CDR3 region: CASSQDTGGYNEQFF. The CDR3 DNA reads TGCGCCAGCAGCCAGGACACAGGGGGCTACAATGAGCAGTTCTTC.

The chain employs TRBV5-5 and TRBJ2-7, with D maybe TRBD2 (6 bases). Germline CDR1 and CDR2: SGHKS and YYEKEE (reference sequence). V was pared by 0 bases and J by 5 bases, with 9 bases between. The CDR3 spans 13 residues. The CDR3 sequence: CASSLGGADEQYF. In DNA, the CDR3 is TGTGCCAGCAGCTTGGGCGGGGCGGACGAGCAGTACTTC.